The entry below describes one TCR beta chain. Its antigen is not identified. 13 Jbeta primers and 60 Vbeta primers were used for the PCR. Only in-frame clones appear in the TCRdb table, and some are missing; sequencing was by immunoSEQ multiplex PCR. This sample has 150,000 to 200,000 clones, with roughly nine tenths found just once. This sample was taken from a study of cytomegalovirus exposure and HLA in healthy donors. The study, taken as a whole, reports: A list of roughly 180 TCR beta chains associated with cytomegalovirus was given. Certain indistinguishable V segments, among them TRBV6-2 and TRBV6-3, were excluded.

Germline CDR1 is SEHNR and CDR2 is FQNEAQ (reference sequence). The ends were cut back, 5 bases at V and 5 bases at J, with 15 bases in the middle. The CDR3 runs to 14 residues. The chain joins TRBV7-9 to TRBJ2-5; possibly TRBD2 for D (6 bases). The sequence derives from a boy aged 2 to 10 in good health and CMV-seronegative. Material: PBMCs. CDR3 in amino acids: CASSPRDSGETQYF. The CDR3, as DNA: TGTGCCAGCAGCCCCCGGGACTCTGGGGAGACCCAGTACTTC.